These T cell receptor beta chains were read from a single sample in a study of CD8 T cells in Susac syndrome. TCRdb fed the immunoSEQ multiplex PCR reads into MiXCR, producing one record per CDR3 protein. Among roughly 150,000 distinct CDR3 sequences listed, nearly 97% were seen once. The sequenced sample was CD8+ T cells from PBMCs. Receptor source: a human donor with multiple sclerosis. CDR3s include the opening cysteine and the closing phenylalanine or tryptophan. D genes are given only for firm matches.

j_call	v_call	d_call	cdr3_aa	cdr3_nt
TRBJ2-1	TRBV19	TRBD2	CASNRGTSPNEQFF	TGTGCCAGTAACCGCGGGACTAGCCCCAATGAGCAGTTCTTC
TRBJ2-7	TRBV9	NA	CASSDPWGNEQYF	TGTGCCAGCAGCGATCCATGGGGCAACGAGCAGTACTTC
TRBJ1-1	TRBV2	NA	CASSGEEEGLMNTEAFF	TGTGCCAGCAGTGGCGAGGAAGAGGGGTTAATGAACACTGAAGCTTTCTTT
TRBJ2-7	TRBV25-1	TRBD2	CASSAGEGRVEQYF	TGTGCCAGCAGTGCGGGGGAGGGGCGGGTCGAGCAGTACTTC
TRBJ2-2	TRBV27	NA	CASRPGSPRSGELFF	TGTGCCAGCAGACCAGGGTCCCCTCGTTCCGGGGAGCTGTTTTTT
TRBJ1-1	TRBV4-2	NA	CASSQEGGLSTEAFF	TGTGCCAGCAGCCAAGAGGGGGGGCTTAGTACTGAAGCTTTCTTT
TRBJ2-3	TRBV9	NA	CASSAPLATSTDTQYF	TGTGCCAGCAGCGCCCCACTAGCCACTAGCACAGATACGCAGTATTTT
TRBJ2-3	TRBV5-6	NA	CASSIGATGTQYF	TGTGCCAGCAGCATCGGGGCGACCGGTACGCAGTATTTT
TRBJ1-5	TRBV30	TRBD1	CAWSFGDREVF	TGTGCCTGGAGTTTTGGGGACAGGGAAGTTTTT
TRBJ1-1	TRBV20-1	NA	CSASPATSTEAFF	TGCAGTGCTAGTCCGGCGACCAGCACTGAAGCTTTCTTT